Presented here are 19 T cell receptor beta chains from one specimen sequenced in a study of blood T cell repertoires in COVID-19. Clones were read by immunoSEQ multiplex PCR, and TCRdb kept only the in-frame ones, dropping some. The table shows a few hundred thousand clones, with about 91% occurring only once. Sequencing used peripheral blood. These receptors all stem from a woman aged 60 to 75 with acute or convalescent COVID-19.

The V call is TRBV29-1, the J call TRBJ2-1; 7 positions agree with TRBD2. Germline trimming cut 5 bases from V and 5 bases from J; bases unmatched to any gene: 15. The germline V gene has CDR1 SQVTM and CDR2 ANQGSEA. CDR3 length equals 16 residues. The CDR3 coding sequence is TGCAGCGTTCTACTCGGACTAGTGGGCAACAACAATGAGCAGTTCTTC. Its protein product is CSVLLGLVGNNNEQFF.

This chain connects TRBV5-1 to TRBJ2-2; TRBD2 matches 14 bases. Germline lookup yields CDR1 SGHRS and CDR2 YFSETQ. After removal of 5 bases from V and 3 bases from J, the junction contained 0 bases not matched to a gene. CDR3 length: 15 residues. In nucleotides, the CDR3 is TGCGCCAGCAGGGGACTAGCGGGAGACACCGGGGAGCTGTTTTTT. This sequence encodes CASRGLAGDTGELFF.

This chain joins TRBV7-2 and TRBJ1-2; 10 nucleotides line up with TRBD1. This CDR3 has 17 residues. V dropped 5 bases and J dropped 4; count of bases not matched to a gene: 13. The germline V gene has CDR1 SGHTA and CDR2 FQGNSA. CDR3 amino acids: CASSPDRTGGRRYGYTF. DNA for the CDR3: TGTGCCAGCAGCCCAGACAGGACAGGGGGAAGGCGCTATGGCTACACCTTC.

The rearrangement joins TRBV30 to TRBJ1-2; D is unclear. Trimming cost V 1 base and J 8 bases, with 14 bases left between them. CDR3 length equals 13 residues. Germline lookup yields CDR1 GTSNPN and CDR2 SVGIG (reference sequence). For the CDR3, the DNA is TGTGCCTGGAGTGCCGGGGATCTCGGGGGCTACACCTTC. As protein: CAWSAGDLGGYTF.

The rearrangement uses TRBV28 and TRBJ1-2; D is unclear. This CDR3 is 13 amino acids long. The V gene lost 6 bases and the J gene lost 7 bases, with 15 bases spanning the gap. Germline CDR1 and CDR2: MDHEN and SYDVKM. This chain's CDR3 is CASSPGEGLGYTF. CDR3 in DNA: TGTGCCAGCAGCCCCGGGGAGGGCCTTGGCTACACCTTC.

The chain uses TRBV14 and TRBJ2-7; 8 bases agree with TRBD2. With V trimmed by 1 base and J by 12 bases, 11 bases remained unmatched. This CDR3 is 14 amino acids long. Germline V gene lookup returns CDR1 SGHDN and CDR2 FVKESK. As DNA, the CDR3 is TGTGCCAGCAGCCAAGGGCGGGGGGAAATCGGTCTGTACTTC. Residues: CASSQGRGEIGLYF. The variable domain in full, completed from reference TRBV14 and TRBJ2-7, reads EAGVTQFPSHSVIEKGQTVTLRCDPISGHDNLYWYRRVMGKEIKFLLHFVKESKQDESGMPNNRFLAERTGGTYSTLKVQPAELEDSGVYFCASSQGRGEIGLYFGPGTRLTVT.

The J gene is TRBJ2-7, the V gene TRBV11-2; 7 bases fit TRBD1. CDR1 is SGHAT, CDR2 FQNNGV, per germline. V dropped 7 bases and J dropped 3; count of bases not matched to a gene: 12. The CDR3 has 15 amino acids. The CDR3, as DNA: TGTGCCAGCAAAACACATTCGGGACAGATCTACGAGCAGTACTTC. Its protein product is CASKTHSGQIYEQYF.

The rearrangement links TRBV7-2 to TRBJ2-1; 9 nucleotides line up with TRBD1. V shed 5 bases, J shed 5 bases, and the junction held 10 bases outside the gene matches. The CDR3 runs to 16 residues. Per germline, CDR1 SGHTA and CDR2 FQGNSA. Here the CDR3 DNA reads TGTGCCAGCAGCACACGCCGGACAGGGGTACACAATGAGCAGTTCTTC. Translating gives CASSTRRTGVHNEQFF.

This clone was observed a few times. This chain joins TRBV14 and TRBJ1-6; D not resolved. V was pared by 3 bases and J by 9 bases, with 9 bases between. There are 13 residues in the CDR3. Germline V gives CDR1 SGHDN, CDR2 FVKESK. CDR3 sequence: CASSQAASSPLHF. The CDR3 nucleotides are TGTGCCAGCAGCCAGGCAGCTAGTTCACCCCTCCACTTT.

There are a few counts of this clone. This CDR3 is CASSLRLAGGSYNEQFF. The CDR3 nucleotides read TGTGCCAGCAGTTTACGACTAGCGGGAGGTTCCTACAATGAGCAGTTCTTC. This rearrangement joins TRBV27 to TRBJ2-1, with 13 bases aligning to TRBD2. CDR3 length: 17 residues. V gave up 2 bases and J gave up 1 base; unmatched junction bases: 2. Germline V gives CDR1 MNHEY, CDR2 SMNVEV (reference sequence).

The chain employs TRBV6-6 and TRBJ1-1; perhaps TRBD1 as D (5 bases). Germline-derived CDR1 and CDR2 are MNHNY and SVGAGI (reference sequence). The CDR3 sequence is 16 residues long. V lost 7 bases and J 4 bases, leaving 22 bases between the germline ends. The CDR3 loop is CASIQARGAGATEAFF. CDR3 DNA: TGTGCCAGCATACAGGCCCGTGGGGCAGGTGCCACTGAAGCTTTCTTT.

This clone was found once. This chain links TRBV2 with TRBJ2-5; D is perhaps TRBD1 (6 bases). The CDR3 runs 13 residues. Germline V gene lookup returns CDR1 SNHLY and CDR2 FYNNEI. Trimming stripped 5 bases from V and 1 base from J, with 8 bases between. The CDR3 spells CASSQGLQETQYF. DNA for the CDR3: TGTGCCAGCAGTCAGGGGCTCCAAGAGACCCAGTACTTC. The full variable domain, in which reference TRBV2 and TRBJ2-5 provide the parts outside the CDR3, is EPEVTQTPSHQVTQMGQEVILRCVPISNHLYFYWYRQILGQKVEFLVSFYNNEISEKSEIFDDQFSVERPDGSNFTLKIRSTKLEDSAMYFCASSQGLQETQYFGPGTRLLVL.

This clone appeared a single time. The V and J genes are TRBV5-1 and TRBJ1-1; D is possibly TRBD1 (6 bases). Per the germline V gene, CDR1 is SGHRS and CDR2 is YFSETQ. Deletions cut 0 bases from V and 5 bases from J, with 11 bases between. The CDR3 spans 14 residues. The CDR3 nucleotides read TGCGCCAGCAGCTTGGCAGGGGATCGGACTGAAGCTTTCTTT. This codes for CASSLAGDRTEAFF.

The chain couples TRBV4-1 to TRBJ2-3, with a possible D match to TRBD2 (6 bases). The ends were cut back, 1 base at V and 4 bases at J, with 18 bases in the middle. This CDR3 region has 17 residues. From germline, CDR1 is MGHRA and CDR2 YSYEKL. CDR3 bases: TGCGCCAGCAGCCAAGCTCCAACCGGAGGGCGGGCAGATACGCAGTATTTT. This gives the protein CASSQAPTGGRADTQYF.

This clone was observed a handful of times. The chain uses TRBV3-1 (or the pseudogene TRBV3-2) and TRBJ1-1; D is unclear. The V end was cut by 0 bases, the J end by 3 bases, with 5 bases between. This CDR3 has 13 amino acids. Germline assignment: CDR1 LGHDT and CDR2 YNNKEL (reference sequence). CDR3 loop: CASSQDSDTEAFF. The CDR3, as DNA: TGTGCCAGCAGCCAAGATTCGGACACTGAAGCTTTCTTT.

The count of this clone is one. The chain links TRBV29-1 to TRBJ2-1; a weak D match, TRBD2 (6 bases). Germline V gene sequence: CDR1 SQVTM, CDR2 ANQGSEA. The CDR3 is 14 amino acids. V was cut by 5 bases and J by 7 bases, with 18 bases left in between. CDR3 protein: CSVTVAGGPNEQFF. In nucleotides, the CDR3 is TGCAGCGTTACCGTAGCCGGAGGGCCTAATGAGCAGTTCTTC.

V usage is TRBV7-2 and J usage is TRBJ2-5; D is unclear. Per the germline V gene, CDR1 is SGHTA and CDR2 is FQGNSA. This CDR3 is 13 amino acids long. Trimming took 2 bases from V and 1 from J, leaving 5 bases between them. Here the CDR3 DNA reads TGTGCCAGCAGCTTATACGGCCAAGAGACCCAGTACTTC. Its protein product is CASSLYGQETQYF. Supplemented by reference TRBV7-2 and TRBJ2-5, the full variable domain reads GAGVSQSPSNKVTEKGKDVELRCDPISGHTALYWYRQSLGQGLEFLIYFQGNSAPDKSGLPSDRFSAERTGGSVSTLTIQRTQQEDSAVYLCASSLYGQETQYFGPGTRLLVL.

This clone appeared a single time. This CDR3 is CASIPAAANTEAFF. In DNA form, the CDR3 reads TGTGCCAGCATACCCGCTGCGGCGAACACTGAAGCTTTCTTT. The V and J genes are TRBV7-9 and TRBJ1-1; D remains ambiguous. CDR1 SEHNR and CDR2 FQNEAQ come from the germline V gene (reference sequence). CDR3 length: 14 residues. V lost 7 bases to trimming and J lost 1 base, with 13 bases between them. Filled out from reference TRBV7-9 and TRBJ1-1, the complete variable domain reads DTGVSQNPRHKITKRGQNVTFRCDPISEHNRLYWYRQTLGQGPEFLTYFQNEAQLEKSRLLSDRFSAERPKGSFSTLEIQRTEQGDSAMYLCASIPAAANTEAFFGQGTRLTVV.

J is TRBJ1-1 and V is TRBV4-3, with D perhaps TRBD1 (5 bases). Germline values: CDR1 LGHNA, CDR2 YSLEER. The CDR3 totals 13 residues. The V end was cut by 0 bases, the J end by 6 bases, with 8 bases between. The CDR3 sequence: CASSQDRGSEAFF. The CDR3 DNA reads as TGCGCCAGCAGCCAAGATCGGGGGTCTGAAGCTTTCTTT.